The TCR beta chain described here comes from a study of shared clonotypes between healthy human individuals. Study-wide results and limits: Clonotypes which were not shared had lower generation probabilities than clonotypes that all four donors shared.

V was shortened by 8 bases and J by 5 bases, with 16 bases between the two germline ends. The CDR3 length is 14 residues. Germline CDR1 reads MDHEN; CDR2 reads SYDVKM. The method was immunoSEQ multiplex PCR; TCRdb's version includes in-frame clones alone and lacks a portion of them. The sample shows over a million clones, around 78% of them seen only once. To note about this clone: Its matching antigen is unknown.

The CD4+ fraction was divided into a CD45RA+ naive subset and a CD45RA-negative memory subset. The TCR sequence derives from a man between 18 and 35 years old in good health. Some clones in this sample may be carry-over from other donors' samples. Sequencing input: memory CD4+ T cells from PBMCs. Subset indicated: CD45RA-negative fraction. This chain joins TRBV28 and TRBJ2-1, with TRBD2 as a possible D gene (6 bases). The CDR3 here is CASHRETRNNEQFF. The CDR3 DNA is TGTGCCAGCCATAGAGAGACTAGGAACAATGAGCAGTTCTTC. Complete variable domain (other parts from reference TRBV28 and TRBJ2-1): DVKVTQSSRYLVKRTGEKVFLECVQDMDHENMFWYRQDPGLGLRLIYFSYDVKMKEKGDIPEGYSVSREKKERFSLILESASTNQTSMYLCASHRETRNNEQFFGPGTRLTVL.